This T cell receptor beta chain was documented in a study of vaccination and CD4 T cells after COVID-19. Study at large: Post-COVID draws followed diagnosis by a median around 100 days (range 35 to 161).

The V gene lost 1 base and the J gene lost 8 bases, with 11 bases spanning the gap. There are 13 residues in the CDR3. Germline V gives CDR1 KGHSH, CDR2 LQKENI. Turning to this clonotype: Its cognate antigen is unknown.

Whole-study results and caveats: The median proportion of reactive clones detected only post-vaccination in convalescent patients was 65% to 90%.

Sequenced with the Oncomine TCR Beta short-read assay was DNA taken from cultured CD4+ T cells. TCRdb reprocessed the PCR reads with MiXCR, giving one entry per CDR3 protein. The sample holds over 8,500 distinct CDR3 sequences; less than 80% are singletons and the top ten take roughly a quarter. As to treatment: roughly 10-day PBMC culture with coronavirus spike peptide pools or control peptides (ViraFEST assay). CD4+ T lymphocytes from the unexposed donor were collected before the COVID-19 pandemic (2011-2018). Both SARS-CoV-2 S/N and four cold-coronavirus spikes were used, cells permitting, to probe CD4+ T cells of unexposed donors.

The chain joins TRBV18 to TRBJ1-2, with D uncertain. The source of this sequence is a human donor in good health. Sequencing was performed on CD4+ T cells from blood, cultured in vitro. The CDR3 loop reads CASSPLSGDGYTF. CDR3 bases: TGTGCCAGCTCACCACTCTCAGGTGACGGCTACACCTTC.